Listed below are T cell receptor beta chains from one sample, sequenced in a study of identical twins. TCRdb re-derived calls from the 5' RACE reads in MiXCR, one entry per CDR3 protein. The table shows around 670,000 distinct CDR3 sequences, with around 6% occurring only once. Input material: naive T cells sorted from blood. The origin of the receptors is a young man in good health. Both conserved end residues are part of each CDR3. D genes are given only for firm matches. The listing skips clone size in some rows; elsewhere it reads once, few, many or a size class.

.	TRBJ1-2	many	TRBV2	CASTGRNYGYTF	TGTGCCAGCACCGGGCGGAACTATGGCTACACCTTC
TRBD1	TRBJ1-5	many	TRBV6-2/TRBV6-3	CASTQGDSNQPQHF	TGTGCCAGCACCCAGGGGGATAGCAATCAGCCCCAGCATTTT
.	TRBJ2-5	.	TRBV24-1	CATSSWGSRETQYF	TGTGCCACCAGTTCTTGGGGTTCCAGAGAGACCCAGTACTTC
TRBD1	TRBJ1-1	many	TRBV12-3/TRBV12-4	CASSLGTGDPEAFF	TGTGCCAGCAGTTTAGGGACAGGGGATCCTGAAGCTTTCTTT
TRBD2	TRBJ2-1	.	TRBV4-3	CASSQEPGLPNNEQFF	TGCGCCAGCAGCCAGGAACCGGGACTACCGAACAATGAGCAGTTCTTC
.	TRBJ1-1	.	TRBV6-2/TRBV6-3	CASSYEGGGLSNTEAFF	TGTGCCAGCAGTTACGAAGGAGGGGGACTTTCGAACACTGAAGCTTTCTTT
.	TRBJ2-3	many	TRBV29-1	CSVAGAYTDTQYF	TGCAGCGTTGCAGGGGCGTACACAGATACGCAGTATTTT
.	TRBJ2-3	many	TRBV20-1	CSARKWGTDTQYF	TGCAGTGCTAGAAAGTGGGGCACAGATACGCAGTATTTT
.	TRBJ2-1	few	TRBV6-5	CASSYQDRAPYNEQFF	TGTGCCAGCAGTTACCAAGACCGGGCACCTTACAATGAGCAGTTCTTC
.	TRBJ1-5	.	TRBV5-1	CASSLGTLENQPQHF	TGCGCCAGCAGCTTGGGTACTTTGGAAAATCAGCCCCAGCATTTT
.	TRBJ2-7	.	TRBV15	CATSRRGFTETAYEQYF	TGTGCCACCAGCAGGAGAGGTTTCACAGAAACCGCCTACGAGCAGTACTTC
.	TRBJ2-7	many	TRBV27	CASSLSKTYEQYF	TGTGCCAGCAGTTTAAGTAAAACCTACGAGCAGTACTTC
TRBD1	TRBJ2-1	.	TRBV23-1	CASSQSRTGIAYNEQFF	TGCGCCAGCAGTCAATCGAGGACAGGGATAGCCTACAATGAGCAGTTCTTC
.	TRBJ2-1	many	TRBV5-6	CASSFFRPDSSYNEQFF	TGTGCCAGCAGCTTTTTCCGGCCCGACAGCTCCTACAATGAGCAGTTCTTC
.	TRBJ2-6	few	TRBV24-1	CATSDRTTGANVLTF	TGTGCCACCAGTGATAGGACGACTGGGGCCAACGTCCTGACTTTC
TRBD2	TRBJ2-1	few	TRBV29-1	CSVPGGSEQFF	TGCAGCGTTCCGGGCGGGAGTGAGCAGTTCTTC
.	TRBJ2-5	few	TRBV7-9	CASSLPGRKETQYF	TGTGCCAGCAGCTTACCAGGGAGGAAAGAGACCCAGTACTTC
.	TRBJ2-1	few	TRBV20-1	CSARSPSSQLF	TGCAGTGCTAGGTCCCCCTCAAGCCAACTCTTC
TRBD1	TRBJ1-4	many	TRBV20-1	CSARRQGDRKLFF	TGCAGTGCTAGGAGGCAGGGGGACAGAAAACTGTTTTTT
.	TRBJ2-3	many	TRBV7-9	CASSLAARDTQYF	TGTGCCAGCAGCTTAGCTGCGCGCGATACGCAGTATTTT
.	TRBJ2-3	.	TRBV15	CATSRERLGTDTQYF	TGTGCCACCAGCAGAGAACGACTAGGCACAGATACGCAGTATTTT
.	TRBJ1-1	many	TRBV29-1	CSGTERGDTEAFF	TGCAGCGGGACAGAGCGGGGGGACACTGAAGCTTTCTTT